The 25 T cell receptor beta chains below all came from one sample that was sequenced in a study of blood T cells in healthy people across ages. Using a J-beta primer mix together with a sample-barcoded 5' primer, a second PCR was run for roughly 7 to 11 cycles. TCRdb ran MiXCR on the 5' RACE reads and lists one entry per CDR3 protein. Of about 1.6 million distinct CDR3 sequences in the sample, about 31% were seen once. Sequenced: blood. The receptors stem from a woman between 25 and 40 years old in good health.

The CDR3 region is CASSYRPDEQFF. As DNA, the CDR3 is TGTGCCAGCAGCTACAGGCCCGATGAGCAGTTCTTC. The chain carries TRBV7-8 and TRBJ2-1, with D tentatively TRBD1 (5 bases). The CDR3 contains 12 residues. V lost 4 bases and J 8 bases, leaving 9 bases between the germline ends. Germline CDR1 SGHVS, CDR2 FQNEAQ. Using reference TRBV7-8 and TRBJ2-1 for the parts outside the CDR3, the full variable domain is GAGVSQSPRYKVAKRGQDVALRCDPISGHVSLFWYQQALGQGPEFLTYFQNEAQLDKSGLPSDRFFAERPEGSVSTLKIQRTQQEDSAVYLCASSYRPDEQFFGPGTRLTVL.

The chain couples TRBV6-2 or TRBV6-3 to TRBJ2-3, with TRBD1 identical over 8 bases. The CDR3 has 13 amino acids. In germline, CDR1 is MNHEY, CDR2 SVGEGT. V gave up 7 bases and J gave up 12 bases; unmatched junction bases: 12. CDR3 residues: CASKTGVQETQYF. In DNA form, the CDR3 reads TGTGCCAGCAAGACAGGGGTTCAAGAGACCCAGTATTTT.

V gene TRBV30 combines with J gene TRBJ1-2; maybe TRBD1 (5 bases). Deletions cut 3 bases from V and 3 bases from J, with 11 bases between. Germline V gene lookup returns CDR1 GTSNPN and CDR2 SVGIG (reference sequence). The CDR3 is made up of 13 amino acids. CDR3 loop: CAWRAGRDYGYTF. The CDR3 DNA follows: TGTGCCTGGAGGGCAGGGAGGGACTATGGCTACACCTTC.

The V call is TRBV15, the J call TRBJ1-1; 9 bases match TRBD1. The V gene end was trimmed by 1 base and the J gene end by 3 bases; junction bases not matched to a gene: 3. The CDR3 is made up of 15 amino acids. CDR1 and CDR2 from the germline V gene are LNHNV and YYDKDF (reference sequence). The CDR3 region is CATSRAQGAYTEAFF. CDR3 DNA sequence: TGTGCCACCAGCAGAGCACAGGGGGCTTACACTGAAGCTTTCTTT. The whole variable domain, filled in from reference TRBV15 and TRBJ1-1, reads DAMVIQNPRYQVTQFGKPVTLSCSQTLNHNVMYWYQQKSSQAPKLLFHYYDKDFNNEADTPDNFQSRRPNTSFCFLDIRSPGLGDTAMYLCATSRAQGAYTEAFFGQGTRLTVV.

The J gene is TRBJ2-3, the V gene TRBV6-1, with D possibly TRBD1 on 5 matching bases. Per germline, CDR1 MNHNS and CDR2 SASEGT. The CDR3 spans 13 residues. Trimming stripped 2 bases from V and 11 bases from J, with 14 bases between. The CDR3 protein is CASSEFRQSGQYF. CDR3 DNA sequence: TGTGCCAGCAGTGAATTCCGACAGAGTGGGCAGTATTTT.

This clonotype was counted only a few times. The V call is TRBV20-1, the J call TRBJ2-3, with 13 positions matching TRBD2. This CDR3 comprises 17 residues. In germline, CDR1 is DFQATT, CDR2 SNEGSKA (reference sequence). J gave up 0 bases and V 5 bases, and 8 bases lay outside the gene matches. CDR3 DNA: TGCAGTGCTTCCATCCCGGGACTAGCGGGAAGCACAGATACGCAGTATTTT. It is translated as CSASIPGLAGSTDTQYF.

This clonotype was detected only a few times. This rearrangement joins TRBV5-1 to TRBJ1-2; the D gene is possibly TRBD1 (6 bases). Germline-derived CDR1 and CDR2 are SGHRS and YFSETQ. There are 15 residues in the CDR3. V shed 4 bases and J shed 0 bases, with 13 bases lying between them. The CDR3 spells CASSAHRAPNYGYTF. The CDR3 DNA reads as TGCGCCAGCAGCGCCCACAGGGCCCCTAACTATGGCTACACCTTC. The entire variable domain, with the rest obtained from reference TRBV5-1 and TRBJ1-2, is as follows: KAGVTQTPRYLIKTRGQQVTLSCSPISGHRSVSWYQQTPGQGLQFLFEYFSETQRNKGNFPGRFSGRQFSNSRSEMNVSTLELGDSALYLCASSAHRAPNYGYTFGSGTRLTVV.

This clonotype was counted a few times. The V gene is TRBV14, the J gene TRBJ2-1; D might be TRBD2 (6 bases). Germline CDR1 and CDR2: SGHDN and FVKESK. Trimming removed 4 bases at V and 3 bases at J, with 13 bases between. The CDR3 has 15 amino acids. The CDR3 DNA is TGTGCCAGCAGCCCCCGGGACTGGCACTACAATGAGCAGTTCTTC. The encoded protein is CASSPRDWHYNEQFF.

J is TRBJ2-7 and V is TRBV6-5; 7 bases are a match to TRBD2. The V and J ends lost 2 bases and 6 bases, in that order; junction bases with no gene match: 10. Germline V CDR1 and CDR2: MNHEY, SVGAGI. The CDR3 has 15 amino acids. CDR3 in amino acids: CASSYVAREGSEQYF. The CDR3 region has the DNA TGTGCCAGCAGTTACGTCGCTAGGGAGGGGTCCGAGCAGTACTTC.

This clonotype occurred many times. The chain uses TRBV6-6 and TRBJ2-7; D possibly corresponds to TRBD1 (6 bases). Germline V CDR1 and CDR2: MNHNY, SVGAGI (reference sequence). The CDR3 loop spans 15 amino acids. The ends were cut back, 5 bases at V and 3 bases at J, with 17 bases in the middle. DNA for the CDR3: TGTGCCAGCAGTAAACACAGGGACGGAGGCTACGAGCAGTACTTC. Protein: CASSKHRDGGYEQYF.

V and J are TRBV7-2 and TRBJ2-3; TRBD1 aligns across 9 bases. CDR1 SGHTA and CDR2 FQGNSA come from the germline V gene. V trimming: 6 bases; J trimming: 6 bases; junction bases outside the gene matches: 4. The CDR3 contains 13 residues. CDR3 amino acids: CASRGQGKDTQYF. CDR3 nucleotide sequence: TGTGCCAGCAGGGGACAGGGAAAGGATACGCAGTATTTT.

This clonotype came up a few times. The V call is TRBV2, the J call TRBJ2-5, with no clear D. This CDR3 has 15 amino acids. Germline V gene data show CDR1 as SNHLY and CDR2 as FYNNEI. Between the trimmed V and J ends, which lost 3 bases and 1 base, there was a span of 12 bases. Here the CDR3 DNA reads TGTGCCAGCAGTGATCCGCAAGCAAGCCAAGAGACCCAGTACTTC. This gives the protein CASSDPQASQETQYF.

The chain has TRBV6-5 and TRBJ2-1; D possibly corresponds to TRBD1 (5 bases). The CDR3 has 15 residues. V gave up 7 bases and J gave up 15 bases, with 28 bases separating them. Germline V gene sequence: CDR1 MNHEY, CDR2 SVGAGI. This CDR3 is CASTYLQGGMQRGFF. The CDR3 coding sequence is TGTGCCAGCACCTACCTCCAGGGCGGAATGCAAAGGGGGTTCTTC.

This sequence joins TRBV30 and TRBJ1-2; D perhaps matches TRBD1 (6 bases). Between the trimmed V and J ends, which lost 4 bases and 5 bases, there was a span of 14 bases. The CDR3 covers 13 residues. Germline values: CDR1 GTSNPN, CDR2 SVGIG (reference sequence). CDR3 sequence: CAWNRDTPYGYTF. CDR3 nucleotide sequence: TGTGCCTGGAATCGGGACACGCCTTATGGCTACACCTTC. The whole variable domain, remainder taken from reference TRBV30 and TRBJ1-2, is SQTIHQWPATLVQPVGSPLSLECTVEGTSNPNLYWYRQAAGRGLQLLFYSVGIGQISSEVPQNLSASRPQDRQFILSSKKLLLSDSGFYLCAWNRDTPYGYTFGSGTRLTVV.

V usage is TRBV3-1 and J usage is TRBJ1-2, with D maybe TRBD1 (6 bases). V lost 4 bases to trimming and J lost 5 bases, with 26 bases between them. The CDR3 consists of 18 residues. The germline gives CDR1 LGHDT, CDR2 YNNKEL (reference sequence). The CDR3 nucleotides read TGTGCCAGCAGCCCGACCCGGGACACCGTCCGCCCCCGTTATGGCTACACCTTC. This gives the protein CASSPTRDTVRPRYGYTF.

In this sample, this clonotype turned up a few times. The CDR3 loop reads CASTLGLADGKNIQYF. The CDR3 region has the DNA TGCGCCAGCACGCTTGGCCTAGCCGACGGAAAAAACATTCAGTACTTC. J is TRBJ2-4 and V is TRBV5-1; D is possibly TRBD2 (5 bases). Germline V CDR1 and CDR2: SGHRS, YFSETQ. V gave up 6 bases and J gave up 4 bases, with 20 bases separating them. This CDR3 region has 16 residues. The variable domain in full, completed from reference TRBV5-1 and TRBJ2-4, reads KAGVTQTPRYLIKTRGQQVTLSCSPISGHRSVSWYQQTPGQGLQFLFEYFSETQRNKGNFPGRFSGRQFSNSRSEMNVSTLELGDSALYLCASTLGLADGKNIQYFGAGTRLSVL.

This chain links TRBV27 with TRBJ1-1; D not resolved. The CDR3 runs 14 residues. CDR1 MNHEY and CDR2 SMNVEV come from the germline V gene (reference sequence). Trimming stripped 5 bases from V and 0 bases from J, with 10 bases between. The CDR3 spells CASSPNFMNTEAFF. The CDR3 nucleotides read TGTGCCAGCAGTCCTAACTTCATGAACACTGAAGCTTTCTTT.

This clonotype was seen a few times. The rearrangement links TRBV20-1 to TRBJ2-7, with D possibly TRBD2 on 6 matching bases. The CDR3 is made up of 15 amino acids. Germline loops: CDR1 DFQATT, CDR2 SNEGSKA (reference sequence). V was cut by 3 bases and J by 3 bases, with 18 bases left in between. Here the CDR3 reads CSASAGLRVGYEQYF. In nucleotides, the CDR3 is TGCAGTGCTAGCGCAGGACTAAGGGTTGGCTACGAGCAGTACTTC.

The chain uses TRBV7-6 and TRBJ2-7; TRBD2 matches at 8 bases. This CDR3 has 19 amino acids. V dropped 5 bases and J dropped 6; count of bases not matched to a gene: 24. Germline V gene lookup returns CDR1 SGHVS and CDR2 FNYEAQ. The CDR3 region is CASSLGARRVGLAIPEQYF. In DNA, the CDR3 is TGTGCCAGCAGCCTAGGGGCGCGTCGGGTCGGACTAGCAATCCCCGAGCAGTACTTC.

This clonotype was counted ten times or more. The V and J genes are TRBV29-1 and TRBJ2-5; 7 bases are a match to TRBD1. Trimming cost V 3 bases and J 3 bases; bases outside gene matches: 1. The CDR3 consists of 12 residues. Germline CDR1 and CDR2: SQVTM and ANQGSEA. The DNA of the CDR3 is TGCAGCGTTGACAGGGGGAAAGAGACCCAGTACTTC. It codes for CSVDRGKETQYF.

In its sample, this clonotype was seen a few times. The chain recombines TRBV5-1 with TRBJ2-1; 11 bases agree with TRBD2. The germline CDR1 and CDR2 sequences are SGHRS and YFSETQ. V lost 7 bases to trimming and J lost 5 bases; unmatched junction nucleotides: 5. The CDR3 length is 14 residues. As DNA, the CDR3 is TGCGCCAGCCGGCCTAGCGGGGGGAACAATGAGCAGTTCTTC. Translated, it gives CASRPSGGNNEQFF.

The V call is TRBV5-1, the J call TRBJ2-3, with 8 bases that match TRBD1. CDR3 length: 15 amino acids. Germline loops: CDR1 SGHRS, CDR2 YFSETQ. Trimming cost V 4 bases and J 4 bases; bases outside gene matches: 8. The CDR3 DNA sequence: TGCGCCAGCAGCGTCCGACAGGGGTGGCCAGATACGCAGTATTTT. Amino acids: CASSVRQGWPDTQYF. The full variable domain, in which reference TRBV5-1 and TRBJ2-3 provide the parts outside the CDR3, is KAGVTQTPRYLIKTRGQQVTLSCSPISGHRSVSWYQQTPGQGLQFLFEYFSETQRNKGNFPGRFSGRQFSNSRSEMNVSTLELGDSALYLCASSVRQGWPDTQYFGPGTRLTVL.

This clonotype was seen more than once but under ten times. CDR3 protein: CSAKDAALGGANVLTF. Written as DNA, the CDR3 is TGCAGTGCAAAGGATGCGGCTCTTGGCGGGGCCAACGTCCTGACTTTC. The chain has TRBV20-1 and TRBJ2-6; D is uncertain. V lost 6 bases and J 4 bases, leaving 19 bases between the germline ends. Germline V lookup: CDR1 DFQATT, CDR2 SNEGSKA (reference sequence). This CDR3 region has 16 residues.

The chain carries TRBV7-9 and TRBJ1-1; D not resolved. V lost 2 bases and J 3 bases, leaving 13 bases between the germline ends. This CDR3 contains 15 residues. Looked up from germline, CDR1 is SEHNR and CDR2 is FQNEAQ (reference sequence). CDR3 coding DNA: TGTGCCAGCAGCTTACCCACATCTCGGGACACTGAAGCTTTCTTT. Its protein product is CASSLPTSRDTEAFF.

This clonotype has just one count. V gene TRBV20-1 combines with J gene TRBJ2-2; D remains unclear. V dropped 1 base and J dropped 3 bases, with 12 bases sitting between them. The CDR3 runs 15 residues. Germline V gene data show CDR1 as DFQATT and CDR2 as SNEGSKA (reference sequence). CDR3 residues: CSARVLTEHTGELFF. CDR3 nucleotides: TGCAGTGCTAGAGTACTGACCGAGCACACCGGGGAGCTGTTTTTT.